This passage covers 26 T cell receptor beta chains from one sample sequenced in a study of human T cells and chemical hapten exposure. Time point: patch test 3, about 24 weeks after DPC sensitization. Treatment meaning: therapeutic diphenylcyclopropenone sensitization with weekly scalp DPC. TCRdb redid the calling of the RACE reads with MiXCR, one entry per CDR3 protein. The sample contains tens of thousands of distinct CDR3 sequences, 9.5% to 13% of which appear only once. The specimen was whole blood, collected in connection with sensitization to the hapten diphenylcyclopropenone (DPC). Every receptor here comes from a woman aged 30 to 39 with alopecia areata. Some clones in this sample may be carry-over from other donors' samples.

This clonotype was counted at least ten times. The CDR3 DNA reads TGCAGTGCTAGGGATACTAGCGGGGGGCCCACCGGTACGCAGTATTTT. The encoded protein is CSARDTSGGPTGTQYF. The rearrangement joins TRBV20-1 to TRBJ2-3; TRBD2 matches at 12 bases. CDR3 length equals 16 residues. The trim removed 3 bases at V and 8 bases at J, leaving 12 bases unmatched. Germline V gene sequence: CDR1 DFQATT, CDR2 SNEGSKA (reference sequence).

The rearrangement links TRBV12-3 or TRBV12-4 to TRBJ1-5; TRBD1 matches 7 bases. The CDR3 contains 14 residues. Unmatched junction bases numbered 1, after V lost 1 base and J lost 4 bases. CDR3 region: CASSLDRGNQPQHF. CDR3 in DNA: TGTGCCAGCAGTTTAGACAGGGGAAATCAGCCCCAGCATTTT.

Only a few counts were recorded for this clonotype. The chain joins TRBV6-6 to TRBJ2-3; 8 bases line up with TRBD2. Trimming removed 10 bases from V and 3 bases from J; junction bases left unmatched: 24. Germline CDR1 is MNHNY and CDR2 is SVGAGI (reference sequence). CDR3 size: 19 residues. The CDR3 nucleotides are TGTGCCATCCAATCCGGGACTAGGACGTATAGGATCGAGACAGATACGCAGTATTTT. This encodes CAIQSGTRTYRIETDTQYF.

This clonotype was picked up many times. The chain employs TRBV6-4 and TRBJ2-2, with D uncertain. The germline gives CDR1 MRHNA, CDR2 SNTAGT. Deletions cut 3 bases from V and 5 bases from J, with 10 bases between. The CDR3 has 14 amino acids. In DNA form, the CDR3 reads TGTGCCAGCAGTGAAGGGTCTGCGACCGGGGAGCTGTTTTTT. Amino acids: CASSEGSATGELFF.

This clonotype was observed a handful of times. This chain uses TRBV28 with TRBJ2-1; TRBD2 agrees at 7 bases. In germline, CDR1 is MDHEN, CDR2 SYDVKM. J lost 0 bases, V lost 8 bases, and 10 bases had no gene match. The CDR3 runs to 16 residues. DNA for the CDR3: TGTGCCAGCCCTCCCACCGGGGGGAGCTCCTACAATGAGCAGTTCTTC. It encodes CASPPTGGSSYNEQFF.

Only a few counts were recorded for this clonotype. The chain is built from TRBV6-2 or TRBV6-3 and TRBJ2-7, with 9 bases aligning to TRBD1. CDR1 MNHEY and CDR2 SVGEGT come from the germline V gene. V gave up 4 bases and J gave up 0 bases; unmatched junction bases: 4. The CDR3 length is 15 residues. CDR3: CASSLTGGTSYEQYV. Written as DNA, the CDR3 is TGTGCCAGCAGTTTGACAGGGGGGACCTCCTACGAGCAGTACGTC.

The chain combines TRBV29-1 with TRBJ2-4; the match to TRBD2 covers 7 bases. The V and J ends lost 3 bases and 7 bases, in that order; junction bases with no gene match: 6. The germline gives CDR1 SQVTM, CDR2 ANQGSEA. The length of the CDR3 is 13 residues. CDR3 region: CSVDGGGKNIQYF. CDR3 DNA sequence: TGCAGCGTTGATGGCGGGGGTAAGAACATTCAGTACTTC. Full variable domain (rest looked up from reference TRBV29-1 and TRBJ2-4): SAVISQKPSRDICQRGTSLTIQCQVDSQVTMMFWYRQQPGQSLTLIATANQGSEATYESGFVIDKFPISRPNLTFSTLTVSNMSPEDSSIYLCSVDGGGKNIQYFGAGTRLSVL.

This clonotype was picked up many times. The chain couples TRBV29-1 to TRBJ2-7; D might be TRBD1 or TRBD2, each matching 5 bases. Trimming left V 6 bases short and J 2 bases short, with 17 bases between. The CDR3 length is 14 residues. The germline V gene encodes CDR1 SQVTM and CDR2 ANQGSEA. CDR3 residues: CSVAGTREPYEQYF. The CDR3 bases are TGCAGCGTAGCCGGGACCCGGGAACCCTACGAGCAGTACTTC.

This clonotype was counted at least ten times. This sequence joins TRBV28 and TRBJ1-5; D is possibly TRBD1 (5 bases). V gave up 6 bases and J gave up 3 bases, with 15 bases separating them. Germline CDR1 is MDHEN and CDR2 is SYDVKM. The CDR3 loop spans 15 amino acids. This chain's CDR3 is CASRGSGTVNQPQHF. The DNA for the CDR3 is TGTGCCAGCAGGGGGTCCGGGACGGTCAATCAGCCCCAGCATTTT.

J is TRBJ2-3 and V is TRBV3-1; TRBD2 matches at 11 bases. CDR1 LGHDT and CDR2 YNNKEL come from the germline V gene (reference sequence). Losses at the gene ends were 6 bases for V and 4 bases for J; bases not matched to a gene: 9. This CDR3 contains 16 residues. CDR3 residues: CASSQLAGDQPDTQYF. CDR3 in DNA: TGTGCCAGCAGTCAACTAGCGGGGGATCAGCCAGATACGCAGTATTTT.

This chain links TRBV12-5 with TRBJ2-1; 10 bases fit TRBD2. The germline V gene encodes CDR1 LGHNT and CDR2 FRNRAP. CDR3 length: 16 amino acids. Trimming took 1 base from V and 6 from J; bases not matched to a gene: 6. CDR3 amino acids: CASGLDGLAGVNEQFF. CDR3 bases: TGTGCTAGTGGTTTGGACGGGCTAGCGGGAGTCAATGAGCAGTTCTTC.

This clonotype has more than one count but fewer than ten. The chain employs TRBV29-1 and TRBJ1-3; no firm D call. The CDR3 is made up of 13 amino acids. CDR1 is SQVTM, CDR2 ANQGSEA, per germline. V dropped 3 bases and J dropped 1 base, with 7 bases sitting between them. CDR3 DNA sequence: TGCAGCGTTGATTTCCTGTCTGGAAACACCATATATTTT. Translation gives CSVDFLSGNTIYF.

This clonotype was observed at least ten times. V is TRBV2 and J is TRBJ1-2; 9 bases agree with TRBD1. Looked up from germline, CDR1 is SNHLY and CDR2 is FYNNEI. There are 14 residues in the CDR3. The junction had 10 bases not matched to a gene; V was cut back by 7 bases and J by 7 bases. The CDR3 reads CASKPRTGVGGYTF. The CDR3 DNA reads as TGTGCCAGCAAACCCCGGACAGGGGTTGGTGGCTACACCTTC.

A few counts support this clonotype. The chain recombines TRBV3-1 with TRBJ2-1; D is possibly TRBD2 (6 bases). This CDR3 contains 15 residues. V lost 4 bases to trimming and J lost 9 bases, with 19 bases between them. Germline V lookup: CDR1 LGHDT, CDR2 YNNKEL (reference sequence). The CDR3 region is CASSLSGTPLAEQFF. CDR3 bases: TGTGCCAGCAGCCTTTCCGGGACTCCCCTCGCTGAGCAGTTCTTC.

The chain uses TRBV20-1 and TRBJ2-1; 8 bases align to TRBD2. V lost 6 bases and J lost 12; bases outside the gene matches: 22. There are 16 residues in the CDR3. CDR1 DFQATT and CDR2 SNEGSKA come from the germline V gene (reference sequence). CDR3 in amino acids: CSAHTSGAPYNEGQFF. The DNA for the CDR3 is TGCAGTGCGCATACTAGCGGAGCTCCCTACAATGAGGGGCAGTTCTTC.

This clonotype occurred many times. The rearrangement joins TRBV10-1 to TRBJ2-5; 9 bases line up with TRBD1. V lost 10 bases to trimming and J lost 5 bases; unmatched junction nucleotides: 11. The CDR3 runs 14 residues. CDR1 and CDR2 from the germline V gene are WNHNN and SYGVQD (reference sequence). The CDR3 spells CATEGTGKVETQYF. CDR3 DNA sequence: TGCGCCACCGAAGGGACAGGGAAGGTCGAGACCCAGTACTTC.

This chain connects TRBV5-1 to TRBJ2-1; no clear D gene. The CDR3 is made up of 13 amino acids. Germline V CDR1 and CDR2: SGHRS, YFSETQ. V shed 0 bases and J shed 8 bases, with 9 bases lying between them. The CDR3 region is CASSLVFRDEQFF. CDR3 sequence (DNA): TGCGCCAGCAGCTTGGTTTTTCGCGATGAGCAGTTCTTC.

In its sample, this clonotype was seen many times. The gene calls are TRBV7-8 and TRBJ2-7, with 13 nucleotides matching TRBD2. The length of the CDR3 is 13 residues. V shed 5 bases and J 6 bases; nucleotides not matched to a gene: 1. The germline V gene encodes CDR1 SGHVS and CDR2 FQNEAQ. CDR3 region: CASSTSGGGEQYV. CDR3 bases: TGTGCCAGCAGCACTAGCGGGGGGGGCGAGCAGTACGTC.

The table lists this clonotype with many counts. The rearrangement uses TRBV2 and TRBJ2-7; no clear D. This CDR3 region has 15 residues. Germline CDR1 and CDR2: SNHLY and FYNNEI. V lost 3 bases to trimming and J lost 7 bases, with 19 bases between them. In DNA form, the CDR3 reads TGTGCCAGCAGTGACCACGGGTTTCTGACTTCTGAGCAGTACGTC. The encoded protein is CASSDHGFLTSEQYV.

The table lists this clonotype with many counts. This chain joins TRBV24-1 and TRBJ2-3; D may be TRBD1 or TRBD2 (6 bases each). The CDR3 is 15 amino acids. Trimming pared 5 bases from V and 2 bases from J, leaving 13 bases between. Germline V gene data show CDR1 as KGHDR and CDR2 as SFDVKD. CDR3 DNA sequence: TGTGCCACCAGTGCTATGCGGGGACACACAGATACGCAGTATTTT. Translated: CATSAMRGHTDTQYF.

This clonotype was seen many times. The J gene is TRBJ1-1, the V gene TRBV29-1; 8 nucleotides align to TRBD1. CDR3 size: 13 residues. Trimming took 7 bases from V and 1 from J; bases not matched to a gene: 5. The germline V gene has CDR1 SQVTM and CDR2 ANQGSEA. CDR3 region: CSGRQGSNTEAFF. CDR3 DNA sequence: TGCAGCGGGCGACAGGGGTCGAACACTGAAGCTTTCTTT.

The table lists this clonotype with many counts. CDR3 DNA: TGTGCCAGCAGAGCCACGGGGGCAGATACGCAGTATTTT. Translated: CASRATGADTQYF. The rearrangement links TRBV6-4 to TRBJ2-3; maybe TRBD2 (6 bases). Trimming shortened V by 6 bases and J by 4 bases, and 11 bases separated the two germline ends. The germline V gene has CDR1 MRHNA and CDR2 SNTAGT. The CDR3 has 13 residues.

This clonotype was detected a few times. The chain uses TRBV19 and TRBJ1-5, with D uncertain. This CDR3 is built from 16 residues. With 4 bases removed from V and 0 bases from J, the gap between germline ends came to 13 bases. CDR1 is LNHDA and CDR2 is SQIVND in the germline V gene (reference sequence). CDR3 protein: CASSTATVYSNQPQHF. The DNA for the CDR3 is TGTGCCAGTAGTACGGCGACCGTCTATAGCAATCAGCCCCAGCATTTT.

V usage is TRBV5-1 and J usage is TRBJ1-6; a weak D match, TRBD1 (6 bases). The CDR3 covers 14 residues. V was pared by 0 bases and J by 8 bases, with 9 bases between. Germline-derived CDR1 and CDR2 are SGHRS and YFSETQ. This CDR3 reads CASSLGTEYSPLHF. The CDR3 nucleotides are TGCGCCAGCAGCTTGGGGACAGAGTATTCACCCCTCCACTTT.

This clonotype has a handful of counts. V usage is TRBV30 and J usage is TRBJ2-1; no reliable D call. Germline CDR1 GTSNPN, CDR2 SVGIG (reference sequence). Trimming removed 0 bases at V and 8 bases at J, with 8 bases between. This CDR3 is built from 12 residues. In nucleotides, the CDR3 is TGTGCCTGGAGTGTAGGTATCTATGAGCAGTTCTTC. Protein sequence: CAWSVGIYEQFF. Looking up the rest from reference TRBV30 and TRBJ2-1 gives the full variable domain: SQTIHQWPATLVQPVGSPLSLECTVEGTSNPNLYWYRQAAGRGLQLLFYSVGIGQISSEVPQNLSASRPQDRQFILSSKKLLLSDSGFYLCAWSVGIYEQFFGPGTRLTVL.

This clonotype was seen ten or more times. The chain couples TRBV9 to TRBJ2-3, with TRBD2 matching 8 bases. Trimming removed 6 bases from V and 2 bases from J; junction bases left unmatched: 11. Germline V gene sequence: CDR1 SGDLS, CDR2 YYNGEE. The CDR3 runs 16 residues. The DNA for the CDR3 is TGTGCCAGCACGCCCTTAGGGCGGGGGGTCACAGATACGCAGTATTTT. It encodes CASTPLGRGVTDTQYF.